This T cell receptor beta chain was recorded in a study of naive and memory T cell subsets (dated by TCRdb to 2016 to 2017). With regard to the full study: An open-source, UMI-based TCR alpha and beta sequencing pipeline was applied to sorted naive and memory peripheral blood T cell subsets. IgG serology results and the functional CMV T cell responses were in complete agreement. RNA was DNase-treated and reverse transcribed with TCR constant-region primers, mostly using SuperScript III. What the research found in general, with its limitations: After error correction, only a single occurrence was seen for over 90% of naive TCR sequences, so much steeper abundance distributions were produced than in memory subsets. RNA-based TCR counts may be affected by expression changes linked to T cell activation and differentiation. A clonotype was defined as a single alpha or beta chain sequence rather than as a paired alpha/beta receptor. Naive repertoires, especially CD8, contained a few larger clonotypes, possibly memory cells re-expressing CD45RA. The abundance of TCRs followed a power law with an exponent that differed between naive and memory subsets yet stayed consistent across the three individuals. The repertoire findings for the naive and memory subsets could not be validated against a ground truth, as none was available. In both CD4 and CD8 cells, a rise in Gini index and a fall in Shannon and inverse Simpson diversity were observed from naive through CM, EM and EMRA.

From the second PCR step onward, the TCR alpha chain libraries and the TCR beta chain libraries were amplified separately. Donor CMV status was determined by IFNgamma production from CD4+ T cells after overnight stimulation of fresh PBMCs with CMV viral lysate. Using Miltenyi beads, CD4 T cells were first positively selected, and CD8 T cells were then positively selected from the CD4-negative fraction. Cells stained for CD3, CD4, CD8, CD45RA, CD27 and a live/dead dye were sorted on a BD Aria II into four subsets by CD45RA and CD27. Three healthy volunteers provided blood, and the blood of each volunteer was split into CD4 and CD8 T cells and then into four differentiation subsets. Approximately 120 ml of peripheral blood was collected from each donor, and PBMC were isolated by Ficoll-Paque PLUS density-gradient centrifugation. The sorted cells were lysed in RLT buffer, after which RNA was extracted using a Qiagen RNeasy kit and kept at -80 degrees C.

CDR1 and CDR2, looked up from the germline V gene, are SGHVS and FNYEAQ. V has 8 bases trimmed and J has 1 base trimmed; junction bases matching no gene number 16. Reading from cysteine to phenylalanine, the CDR3 counts 18 amino acids. The DNA shown is the 54-base CDR3, in frame from base 1. Receptors were amplified or captured by UMI-ligation and nested PCR. To cover both TRBC1 and TRBC2, the beta constant-region primer consisted of an equimolar mix of two oligonucleotides. A single-stranded oligonucleotide containing the SP2 primer and a 12-nucleotide UMI was joined to the 3' end of the cDNA by T4 RNA ligase 1. Four rounds of PCR were used to amplify ligated cDNA, with nested alpha and beta constant-region primers being used together with the SP2 primer. The ligation reaction was incubated at 16°C for roughly 19-24 hours. PCR2 was typically performed as a SYBR Green qPCR and was stopped at a predetermined threshold so that over-amplification was prevented. All purifications after the first were performed with Agencourt AMPure XP magnetic beads. Libraries were quantified by Qubit and checked on a TapeStation, with a main peak expected near 650 bp. The pooled libraries were sequenced on an Illumina MiSeq using v2 2x251 paired-end kits, which usually yielded roughly 0.85-2.2 million reads per sample. Each sample library was pooled at about 4 nM, and about 5-7% PhiX was included to improve cluster recognition. As for how the authors treated the data: Using tag matching that tolerated one base-pair mismatch, Decombinator assigned V and J genes to FASTQ reads that had been processed by Demultiplexor. Collapsinator used UMIs to correct both sequencing errors and frequency errors arising from PCR heterogeneity. TCRs were translated and CDR3s were extracted from the conserved cysteine to the FGXG phenylalanine by CDR3Translator, with non-productive sequences being flagged. Gini, Shannon entropy and inverse Simpson indices were computed after subsampling the repertoires to the same number of UMI-defined TCRs. Within the linear range, a power law was fitted to clonotype abundance distributions using maximum likelihood. Similar UMI counts, unique TCR numbers and clonal distributions were obtained with the pipeline and with MIGEC on one naive CD8 sample. One analysis removed from the naive repertoire any naive TCRs that were also found in any memory subset from the same donor. The repertoires were searched for under 7,500 CMV-associated CDR3 sequences that had been compiled from VDJdb and a published dataset. TCRdb reprocessed the public reads (quality trimming at Q25 with fastp, clone calling with MiXCR) and kept in-frame beta chains. A single entry per CDR3 protein holds the most common genes and DNA from its merged rows. The V and J calls were not made by the authors but by TCRdb's processing. This sample comprises around 160,000 distinct CDR3 sequences, about 18% of them detected only once. The ten largest clonotypes hold around 0.14% of the sample.

To note about this clonotype: The clone's antigen remains unknown. No per-base quality is available; no much larger clone lies one base away.

Here the chain combines TRBV7-6 and TRBJ2-2; TRBD2 matches 7 bases in the middle. Sequencing was carried out using naive CD4+ T cells from blood. The label giving this sample's cell subset or site can be read as: naive T cells, CD45RA high CD27+. The clonotype was recovered from a human donor in good health. The nucleotide sequence reads as follows: TGTGCCAGCGCACTGGGGGGGACGGCGGGGGAGAACACCGGGGAGCTGTTTTTT. Its protein product is CASALGGTAGENTGELFF.